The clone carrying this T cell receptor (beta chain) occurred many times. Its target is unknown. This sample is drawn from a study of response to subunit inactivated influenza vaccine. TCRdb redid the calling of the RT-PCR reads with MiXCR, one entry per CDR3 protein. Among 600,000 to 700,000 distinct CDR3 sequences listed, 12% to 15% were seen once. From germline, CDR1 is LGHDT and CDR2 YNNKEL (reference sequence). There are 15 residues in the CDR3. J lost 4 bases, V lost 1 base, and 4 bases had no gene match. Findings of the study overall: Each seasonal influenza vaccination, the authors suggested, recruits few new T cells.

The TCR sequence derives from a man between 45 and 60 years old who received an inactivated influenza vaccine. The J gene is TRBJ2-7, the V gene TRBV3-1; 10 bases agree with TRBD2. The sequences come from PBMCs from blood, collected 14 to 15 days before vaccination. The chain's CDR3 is CASSQGLAGVYEQYF. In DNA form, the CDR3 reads TGTGCCAGCAGCCAAGGGCTAGCGGGAGTGTACGAGCAGTACTTC.